This entry lists 12 T cell receptor beta chains sequenced from one sample in a study of Tregs in tolerant kidney transplant recipients. Sequencing used immunoSEQ multiplex PCR; TCRdb keeps in-frame clones, though not all of them. This table has 90,000 to 130,000 clones, 90% appearing once. Sequences were derived from CD4+ T cells from blood, sampled before the transplant. The source of these receptors is a human donor who received a combined kidney and bone marrow transplant.

The CDR3 DNA sequence: TGCGCCAGCAGCCCTACCGACGGACAACCTCATGAAAAACTGTTTTTT. It translates to CASSPTDGQPHEKLFF. This chain links TRBV4-1 with TRBJ1-4; tentative D call: TRBD1 (5 bases). V was cut by 4 bases and J by 6 bases, with 18 bases left in between. The germline V gene encodes CDR1 MGHRA and CDR2 YSYEKL. The CDR3 consists of 16 residues.

The chain joins TRBV7-7 to TRBJ2-2; 12 bases match TRBD2. Losses at the gene ends were 4 bases for V and 5 bases for J; bases not matched to a gene: 2. CDR1 SSHAT and CDR2 FNYEAQ come from the germline V gene (reference sequence). The CDR3 loop spans 15 amino acids. The CDR3 loop reads CASSSGLAGTGELFF. As DNA, the CDR3 is TGTGCCAGCAGCTCTGGACTAGCGGGGACCGGGGAGCTGTTTTTT.

The sample holds a few counts of this clone. The rearrangement links TRBV18 to TRBJ2-7, with D tentatively TRBD1 (6 bases). V was trimmed by 4 bases and J by 0 bases, leaving 10 bases between them. There are 14 residues in the CDR3. From germline, CDR1 is KGHSH and CDR2 LQKENI. Written as DNA, the CDR3 is TGTGCCAGCTCACGACGGACAGACTCCTACGAGCAGTACTTC. Translated: CASSRRTDSYEQYF.

The chain carries TRBV19 and TRBJ2-7; tentatively, D is TRBD1 (6 bases). The germline V and J ends were trimmed by 7 bases and 6 bases, with 16 bases remaining between them. The CDR3 consists of 13 residues. The germline CDR1 and CDR2 sequences are LNHDA and SQIVND (reference sequence). CDR3 residues: CASTNNRDREQYF. CDR3 nucleotide sequence: TGTGCCAGTACCAACAACAGGGATCGCGAGCAGTACTTC.

This chain links TRBV7-2 with TRBJ2-5; 7 positions match TRBD2. The CDR3 runs 13 residues. Germline V gene lookup returns CDR1 SGHTA and CDR2 FQGNSA. V lost 8 bases to trimming and J lost 3 bases; unmatched junction nucleotides: 6. The CDR3 nucleotides read TGTGCCAGCGGGGAGGGAGGGGAAGAGACCCAGTACTTC. Its protein product is CASGEGGEETQYF.

CDR3 protein: CASSLTGTDTEAFF. CDR3 nucleotide sequence: TGTGCCAGTAGTCTCACAGGGACGGACACTGAAGCTTTCTTT. This sequence joins TRBV19 and TRBJ1-1, with a possible D match to TRBD1 (6 bases). The CDR3 spans 14 residues. V dropped 5 bases and J dropped 3 bases, with 13 bases sitting between them. Per the germline V gene, CDR1 is LNHDA and CDR2 is SQIVND (reference sequence).

V is TRBV11-2 and J is TRBJ2-5; D may be TRBD1 (7 bases). V lost 5 bases, J lost 5 bases, and 21 bases lay in between. From germline, CDR1 is SGHAT and CDR2 FQNNGV. The CDR3 is 16 amino acids. CDR3 in DNA: TGTGCCAGCAGCACCCCGCGGAGGGGGCGTGGGGAGACCCAGTACTTC. This translates into CASSTPRRGRGETQYF. The entire variable domain, with the rest obtained from reference TRBV11-2 and TRBJ2-5, is as follows: EAGVAQSPRYKIIEKRQSVAFWCNPISGHATLYWYQQILGQGPKLLIQFQNNGVVDDSQLPKDRFSAERLKGVDSTLKIQPAKLEDSAVYLCASSTPRRGRGETQYFGPGTRLLVL.

The rearrangement links TRBV25-1 to TRBJ2-7; 7 bases align to TRBD1. The CDR3 is 14 amino acids. V trimming: 6 bases; J trimming: 6 bases; junction bases outside the gene matches: 11. Germline lookup yields CDR1 MGHDK and CDR2 SYGVNS. The CDR3 spells CASSSGTAFPEQYF. The CDR3 bases are TGTGCCAGCAGCTCCGGGACAGCCTTCCCCGAGCAGTACTTC.

This chain links TRBV7-2 with TRBJ1-6, with D maybe TRBD1 (5 bases). The CDR3 runs 13 residues. Germline assignment: CDR1 SGHTA and CDR2 FQGNSA. The V gene lost 2 bases and the J gene lost 9 bases, with 8 bases spanning the gap. Here the CDR3 reads CASSLRGGSPLHF. CDR3 DNA: TGTGCCAGCAGCTTAAGGGGTGGTTCACCCCTCCACTTT.

The genes are TRBV6-1 and TRBJ2-7; 10 bases match TRBD1. J was trimmed by 7 bases and V by 5 bases; bases with no gene match: 8. The CDR3 consists of 14 residues. Germline CDR1 MNHNS, CDR2 SASEGT. Here the CDR3 reads CASSSDRGRREQYF. CDR3 nucleotides: TGTGCCAGCAGTTCCGACAGGGGGCGGAGGGAGCAGTACTTC.

The chain combines TRBV2 with TRBJ2-7; 9 bases match TRBD2. V lost 2 bases and J lost 5; bases outside the gene matches: 4. CDR3 length equals 14 residues. Germline loops: CDR1 SNHLY, CDR2 FYNNEI. The CDR3 sequence: CASSEFSGSHEQYF. For the CDR3, the DNA is TGTGCCAGCAGTGAATTTAGCGGGAGCCACGAGCAGTACTTC.

V usage is TRBV6-5 and J usage is TRBJ2-5; 7 bases are shared with TRBD2. The CDR3 has 12 amino acids. Germline CDR1 and CDR2: MNHEY and SVGAGI. The CDR3 DNA reads as TGTGCGGGGGGGAGGCCCCAAGAGACCCAGTACTTC. Its translation: CAGGRPQETQYF.